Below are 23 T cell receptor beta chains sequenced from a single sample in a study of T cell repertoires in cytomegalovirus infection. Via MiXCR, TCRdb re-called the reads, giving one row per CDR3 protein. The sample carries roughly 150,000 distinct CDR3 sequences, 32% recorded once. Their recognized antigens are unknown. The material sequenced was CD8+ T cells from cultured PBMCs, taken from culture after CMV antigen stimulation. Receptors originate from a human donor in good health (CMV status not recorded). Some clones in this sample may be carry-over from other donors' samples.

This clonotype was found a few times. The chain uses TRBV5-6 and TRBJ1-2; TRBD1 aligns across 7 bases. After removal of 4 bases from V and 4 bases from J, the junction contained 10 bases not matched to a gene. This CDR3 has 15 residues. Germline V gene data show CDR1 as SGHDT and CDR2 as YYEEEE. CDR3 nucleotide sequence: TGTGCCAGCAGCCAACCGGGACAGATTTTCTATGGCTACACCTTC. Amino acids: CASSQPGQIFYGYTF.

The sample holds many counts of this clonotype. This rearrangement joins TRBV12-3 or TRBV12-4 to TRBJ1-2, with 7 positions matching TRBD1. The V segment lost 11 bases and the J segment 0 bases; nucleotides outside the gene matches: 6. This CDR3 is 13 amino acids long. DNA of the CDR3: TGTGCCGTTGACAGGGAAACTAACTATGGCTACACCTTC. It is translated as CAVDRETNYGYTF.

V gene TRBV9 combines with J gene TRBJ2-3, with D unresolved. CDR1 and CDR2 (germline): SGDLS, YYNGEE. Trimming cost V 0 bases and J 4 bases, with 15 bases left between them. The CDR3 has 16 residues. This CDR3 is CASSVEGGQSADTQYF. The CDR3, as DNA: TGTGCCAGCAGCGTAGAAGGCGGCCAGAGCGCAGATACGCAGTATTTT.

The CDR3: CASSLLMKTGEKLFF. CDR3 nucleotides: TGTGCCAGCAGTTTATTAATGAAGACAGGGGAAAAACTGTTTTTT. The gene calls are TRBV28 and TRBJ1-4, with TRBD1 identical over 7 bases. V was pared by 1 base and J by 8 bases, with 7 bases of the junction left unmatched. The germline V gene has CDR1 MDHEN and CDR2 SYDVKM. This CDR3 is 15 amino acids long.

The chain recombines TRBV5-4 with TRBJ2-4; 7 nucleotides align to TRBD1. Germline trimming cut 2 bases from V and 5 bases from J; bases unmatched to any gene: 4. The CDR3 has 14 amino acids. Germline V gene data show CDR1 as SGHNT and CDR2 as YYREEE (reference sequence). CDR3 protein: CASSFEGAENIQYF. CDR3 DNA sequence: TGTGCCAGCAGCTTCGAGGGGGCGGAAAACATTCAGTACTTC.

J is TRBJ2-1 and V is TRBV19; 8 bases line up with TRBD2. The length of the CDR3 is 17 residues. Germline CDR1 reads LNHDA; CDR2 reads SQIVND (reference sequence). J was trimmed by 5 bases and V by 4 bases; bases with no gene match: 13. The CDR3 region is CASSTWGGGTRDNEQFF. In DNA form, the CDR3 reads TGTGCCAGTAGTACGTGGGGGGGGGGGACTAGGGACAATGAGCAGTTCTTC.

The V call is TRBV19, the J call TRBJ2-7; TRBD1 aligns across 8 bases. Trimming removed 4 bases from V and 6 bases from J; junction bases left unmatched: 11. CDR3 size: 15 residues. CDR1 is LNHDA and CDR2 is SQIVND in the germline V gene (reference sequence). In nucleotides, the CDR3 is TGTGCCAGTAGTACGCCGGACAGGGAGCTGAGCGAGCAGTACTTC. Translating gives CASSTPDRELSEQYF. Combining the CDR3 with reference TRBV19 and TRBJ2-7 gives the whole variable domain DGGITQSPKYLFRKEGQNVTLSCEQNLNHDAMYWYRQDPGQGLRLIYYSQIVNDFQKGDIAEGYSVSREKKESFPLTVTSAQKNPTAFYLCASSTPDRELSEQYFGPGTRLTVT.

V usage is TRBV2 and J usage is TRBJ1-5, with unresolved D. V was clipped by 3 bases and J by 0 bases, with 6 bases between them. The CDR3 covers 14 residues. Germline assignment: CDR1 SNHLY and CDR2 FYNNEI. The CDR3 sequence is CASSEAGSNQPQHF. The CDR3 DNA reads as TGTGCCAGCAGTGAGGCGGGTAGCAATCAGCCCCAGCATTTT.

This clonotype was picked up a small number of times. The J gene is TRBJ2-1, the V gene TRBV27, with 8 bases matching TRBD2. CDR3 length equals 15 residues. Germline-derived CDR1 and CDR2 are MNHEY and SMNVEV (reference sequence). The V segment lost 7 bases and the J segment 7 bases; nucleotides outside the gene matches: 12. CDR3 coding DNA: TGTGCCAGCATTCGGTCGGGACTAGGGAGGAATGAGCAGTTCTTC. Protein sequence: CASIRSGLGRNEQFF.

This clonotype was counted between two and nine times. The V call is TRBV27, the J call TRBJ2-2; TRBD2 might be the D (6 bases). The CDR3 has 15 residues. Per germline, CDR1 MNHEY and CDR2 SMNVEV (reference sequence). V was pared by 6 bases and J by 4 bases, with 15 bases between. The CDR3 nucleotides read TGTGCCAGCAGCCCTGGCGGGGTAGGCACCGGGGAGCTGTTTTTT. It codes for CASSPGGVGTGELFF.

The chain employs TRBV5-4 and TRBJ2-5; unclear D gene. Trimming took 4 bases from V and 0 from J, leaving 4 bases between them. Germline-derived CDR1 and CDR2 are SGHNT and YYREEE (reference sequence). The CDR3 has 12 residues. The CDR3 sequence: CASSINQETQYF. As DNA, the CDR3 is TGTGCCAGCAGCATTAACCAAGAGACCCAGTACTTC.

The CDR3: CASGPSRTSGGPDEQFF. As DNA, the CDR3 is TGTGCCAGCGGTCCCTCACGGACTAGCGGGGGTCCCGATGAGCAGTTCTTC. This chain connects TRBV28 to TRBJ2-1; 13 positions match TRBD2. V trimming: 8 bases; J trimming: 8 bases; junction bases outside the gene matches: 15. Germline V gene lookup returns CDR1 MDHEN and CDR2 SYDVKM. The CDR3 is made up of 17 amino acids.

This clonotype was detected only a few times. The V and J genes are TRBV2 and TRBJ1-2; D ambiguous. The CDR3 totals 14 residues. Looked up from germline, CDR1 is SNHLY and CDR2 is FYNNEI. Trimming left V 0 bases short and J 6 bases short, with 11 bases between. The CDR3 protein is CASSEAVAEDGYTF. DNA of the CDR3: TGTGCCAGCAGTGAAGCGGTGGCAGAAGATGGCTACACCTTC.

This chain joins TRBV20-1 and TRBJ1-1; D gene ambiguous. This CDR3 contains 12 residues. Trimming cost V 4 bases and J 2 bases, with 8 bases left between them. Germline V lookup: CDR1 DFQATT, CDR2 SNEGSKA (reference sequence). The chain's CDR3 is CSAIGSNTEAFF. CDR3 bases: TGCAGTGCTATCGGGTCTAACACTGAAGCTTTCTTT.

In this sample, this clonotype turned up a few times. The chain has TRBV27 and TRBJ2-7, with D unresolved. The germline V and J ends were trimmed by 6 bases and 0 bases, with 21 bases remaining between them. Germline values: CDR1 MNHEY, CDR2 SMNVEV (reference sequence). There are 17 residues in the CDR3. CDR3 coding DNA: TGTGCCAGCAGCCCCTCCGCTAGGGTATCTTACTCCTACGAGCAGTACTTC. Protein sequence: CASSPSARVSYSYEQYF.

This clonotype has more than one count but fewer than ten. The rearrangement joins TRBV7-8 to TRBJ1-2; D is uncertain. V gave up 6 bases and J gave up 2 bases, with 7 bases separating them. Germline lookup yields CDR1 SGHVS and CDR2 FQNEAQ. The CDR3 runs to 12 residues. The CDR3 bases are TGTGCCAGCAGTGTGTTCAACTATGGCTACACCTTC. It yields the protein CASSVFNYGYTF.

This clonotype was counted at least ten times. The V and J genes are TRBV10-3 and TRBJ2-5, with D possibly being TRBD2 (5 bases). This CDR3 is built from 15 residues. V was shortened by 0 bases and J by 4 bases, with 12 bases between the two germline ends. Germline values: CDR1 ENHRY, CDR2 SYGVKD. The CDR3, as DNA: TGTGCCATCAGTGAGTCTCGGGATCCCGCAGAGACCCAGTACTTC. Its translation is CAISESRDPAETQYF.

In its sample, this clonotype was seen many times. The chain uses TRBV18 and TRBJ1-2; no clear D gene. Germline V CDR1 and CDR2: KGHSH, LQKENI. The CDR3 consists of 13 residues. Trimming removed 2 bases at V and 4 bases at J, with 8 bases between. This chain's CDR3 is CASSPIRFYGYTF. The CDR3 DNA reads TGTGCCAGCTCACCAATTCGGTTCTATGGCTACACCTTC.

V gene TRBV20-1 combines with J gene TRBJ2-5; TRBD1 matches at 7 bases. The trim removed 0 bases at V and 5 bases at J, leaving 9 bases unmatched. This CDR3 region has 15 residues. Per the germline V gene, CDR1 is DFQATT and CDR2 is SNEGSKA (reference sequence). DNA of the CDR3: TGCAGTGCTAGAGATCTGCAGGGGGTAAGGGAGACCCAGTACTTC. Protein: CSARDLQGVRETQYF.

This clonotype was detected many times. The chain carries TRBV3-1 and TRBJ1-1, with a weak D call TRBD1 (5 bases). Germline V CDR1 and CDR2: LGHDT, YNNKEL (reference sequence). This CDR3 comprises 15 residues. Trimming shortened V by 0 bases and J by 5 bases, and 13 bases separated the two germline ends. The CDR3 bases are TGTGCCAGCAGCCAAGAACAAGGCAGGGTGACTGAAGCTTTCTTT. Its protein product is CASSQEQGRVTEAFF. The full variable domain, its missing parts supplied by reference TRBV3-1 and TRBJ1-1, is DTAVSQTPKYLVTQMGNDKSIKCEQNLGHDTMYWYKQDSKKFLKIMFSYNNKELIINETVPNRFSPKSPDKAHLNLHINSLELGDSAVYFCASSQEQGRVTEAFFGQGTRLTVV.

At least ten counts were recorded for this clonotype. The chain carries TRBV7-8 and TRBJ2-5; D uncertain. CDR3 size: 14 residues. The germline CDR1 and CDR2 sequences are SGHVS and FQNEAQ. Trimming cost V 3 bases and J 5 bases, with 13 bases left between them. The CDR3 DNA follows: TGTGCCAGCAGCTTGGTAATCAGCCCCGAGACCCAGTACTTC. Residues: CASSLVISPETQYF.

In nucleotides, the CDR3 is TGTGCCAGCAGCTTGGTCGGACAGGGGGTGGCCAATCAGCCCCAGCATTTT. This translates into CASSLVGQGVANQPQHF. The chain recombines TRBV5-5 with TRBJ1-5; 10 bases map to TRBD1. The CDR3 length is 17 residues. V trimming: 0 bases; J trimming: 3 bases; junction bases outside the gene matches: 6. CDR1 is SGHKS, CDR2 YYEKEE, per germline (reference sequence).

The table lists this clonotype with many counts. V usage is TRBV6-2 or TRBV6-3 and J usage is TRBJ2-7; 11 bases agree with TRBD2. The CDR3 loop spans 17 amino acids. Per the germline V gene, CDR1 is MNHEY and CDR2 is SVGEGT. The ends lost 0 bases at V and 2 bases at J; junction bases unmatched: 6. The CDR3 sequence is CASSYSMGLAAAYEQYF. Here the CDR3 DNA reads TGTGCCAGCAGTTACTCGATGGGACTAGCGGCCGCCTACGAGCAGTACTTC.